These 30 T cell receptor beta chains came from one sample sequenced in a study of patients and donors after allogeneic stem cell transplantation. TCRdb itself ran the RT-PCR reads through MiXCR, one entry per CDR3 protein. The sample includes about 40,000 distinct CDR3 sequences, 25% to 35% of them seen just once. The sequencing input was blood, either unsorted or a sorted T cell fraction (not recorded which). The receptors shown here come from a human donor who was either an allogeneic HSCT recipient or a stem cell or donor lymphocyte infusion donor (not recorded which). It is not recorded whose cells these are; they may come from a transplant donor.

This clonotype has a count of ten or more. The chain couples TRBV28 to TRBJ1-4; 8 bases line up with TRBD1. The CDR3 has 15 residues. The ends lost 3 bases at V and 3 bases at J; junction bases unmatched: 3. Germline CDR1 reads MDHEN; CDR2 reads SYDVKM. The DNA for the CDR3 is TGTGCCAGCAGTTTCATCAGGGGGCCTAATGAAAAACTGTTTTTT. Protein: CASSFIRGPNEKLFF.

The table lists this clonotype with a few counts. J is TRBJ1-3 and V is TRBV12-3 or TRBV12-4, with 9 nucleotides matching TRBD1. This CDR3 spans 17 amino acids. Trimming removed 3 bases from V and 4 bases from J; junction bases left unmatched: 10. The CDR3 DNA is TGTGCCAGCAGTTTGATCTTGGGACAGGGCGGGGGAAACACCATATATTTT. It encodes CASSLILGQGGGNTIYF.

In this sample, this clonotype turned up a few times. This rearrangement joins TRBV20-1 to TRBJ2-7; D is unclear. Trimming pared 1 base from V and 3 bases from J, leaving 7 bases between. CDR1 and CDR2 from the germline V gene are DFQATT and SNEGSKA (reference sequence). The CDR3 has 12 residues. CDR3 bases: TGCAGTGCTAGAGTATATAGCTACGAGCAGTACTTC. This gives the protein CSARVYSYEQYF.

This clonotype showed up many times. The chain uses TRBV6-6 and TRBJ2-3; no definite D call. Germline V gives CDR1 MNHNY, CDR2 SVGAGI (reference sequence). The CDR3 has 11 residues. V was shortened by 2 bases and J by 8 bases, with 5 bases between the two germline ends. CDR3 loop: CASSYGFTQYF. The CDR3 DNA reads TGTGCCAGCAGTTACGGGTTTACGCAGTATTTT.

Only a few counts were recorded for this clonotype. The chain is built from TRBV9 and TRBJ1-2; 10 nucleotides line up with TRBD1. With V trimmed by 4 bases and J by 11 bases, 14 bases remained unmatched. The CDR3 loop spans 15 amino acids. Germline V gene lookup returns CDR1 SGDLS and CDR2 YYNGEE. CDR3 protein: CASSPQSSGQGGYTF. In DNA form, the CDR3 reads TGTGCCAGCAGCCCTCAATCGTCCGGACAGGGGGGATACACCTTC.

A few counts support this clonotype. The gene calls are TRBV28 and TRBJ1-3; D ambiguous. Germline CDR1 is MDHEN and CDR2 is SYDVKM. V was cut by 5 bases and J by 0 bases, with 11 bases left in between. The length of the CDR3 is 15 residues. The CDR3 here is CASSTAYSSGNTIYF. For the CDR3, the DNA is TGTGCCAGCAGTACAGCCTACAGCTCTGGAAACACCATATATTTT.

This clonotype was recorded a few times. Here the CDR3 reads CASSRQGANSPLHF. The CDR3 DNA reads as TGTGCCAGCAGCAGACAGGGAGCGAATTCACCCCTCCACTTT. The chain combines TRBV12-3 or TRBV12-4 with TRBJ1-6, with 7 bases matching TRBD1. The CDR3 is 14 residues long. V trimming: 6 bases; J trimming: 7 bases; junction bases outside the gene matches: 6.

This clonotype showed up just a few times. This rearrangement joins TRBV20-1 to TRBJ1-1, with D unresolved. V gave up 5 bases and J gave up 8 bases, with 9 bases separating them. The CDR3 covers 10 residues. CDR1 and CDR2 (germline): DFQATT, SNEGSKA (reference sequence). CDR3 protein: CSARLREAFF. The CDR3 region has the DNA TGCAGTGCTCGGCTTCGGGAAGCTTTCTTT.

This clonotype was recorded a few times. V is TRBV6-5 and J is TRBJ2-5; 8 bases match TRBD1. The CDR3 extends over 14 amino acids. V shed 5 bases and J 4 bases; nucleotides not matched to a gene: 6. In germline, CDR1 is MNHEY, CDR2 SVGAGI. The CDR3 bases are TGTGCCAGCAGTCACCAACAGGGGGGAGAGACCCAGTACTTC. Protein sequence: CASSHQQGGETQYF.

The gene calls are TRBV6-2 or TRBV6-3 and TRBJ1-5; the D gene is possibly TRBD1 (5 bases). V was pared by 3 bases and J by 0 bases, with 18 bases between. Germline V lookup: CDR1 MNHEY, CDR2 SVGEGT. There are 18 residues in the CDR3. DNA for the CDR3: TGTGCCAGCAGTTATCCATCCCCCTCGACAGATAGCAATCAGCCCCAGCATTTT. It is translated as CASSYPSPSTDSNQPQHF.

This chain links TRBV27 with TRBJ1-2; possible D gene TRBD1, 6 bases. The CDR3 totals 15 residues. Germline assignment: CDR1 MNHEY and CDR2 SMNVEV (reference sequence). V was shortened by 0 bases and J by 2 bases, with 10 bases between the two germline ends. As DNA, the CDR3 is TGTGCCAGCAGTTTATCTTGGGACAACAACTATGGCTACACCTTC. Its translation: CASSLSWDNNYGYTF.

The rearrangement uses TRBV15 and TRBJ2-7; D remains unclear. Germline V CDR1 and CDR2: LNHNV, YYDKDF (reference sequence). The CDR3 is made up of 13 amino acids. V lost 5 bases and J lost 5, with 13 bases in between. The DNA of the CDR3 is TGTGCCACCAGCGCCGCGCTATTAGACGAGCAGTACTTC. Protein sequence: CATSAALLDEQYF.

The V gene is TRBV28, the J gene TRBJ2-1; D ambiguous. CDR1 is MDHEN, CDR2 SYDVKM, per germline. The CDR3 spans 12 residues. Between the trimmed V and J ends, which lost 6 bases and 1 base, there was a span of 4 bases. The CDR3 is CASSHSYNEQFF. As DNA, the CDR3 is TGTGCCAGCAGCCATTCCTACAATGAGCAGTTCTTC.

This clonotype turned up a few times. The chain carries TRBV20-1 and TRBJ2-2; a possible D gene is TRBD2 (6 bases). Germline V gives CDR1 DFQATT, CDR2 SNEGSKA (reference sequence). The CDR3 is 15 residues long. The V and J ends lost 0 bases and 5 bases respectively, with 13 bases between them. In nucleotides, the CDR3 is TGCAGTGCTAGAGAGACTAGGACACCAACCGGGGAGCTGTTTTTT. Translated, it gives CSARETRTPTGELFF.

This clonotype was found many times. V usage is TRBV10-3 and J usage is TRBJ1-6, with 7 bases lining up with TRBD1. The CDR3 sequence is 14 residues long. Trimming took 7 bases from V and 7 from J; bases not matched to a gene: 7. Germline CDR1 ENHRY, CDR2 SYGVKD. The CDR3 region is CAITPTGTNSPLHF. As DNA, the CDR3 is TGTGCCATCACCCCGACAGGGACAAATTCACCCCTCCACTTT.

The V gene is TRBV6-5, the J gene TRBJ2-3; D is perhaps TRBD1 (6 bases). Germline CDR1 is MNHEY and CDR2 is SVGAGI. This CDR3 comprises 13 residues. V was pared by 5 bases and J by 3 bases, with 9 bases between. CDR3 nucleotides: TGTGCCAGCAGTAGGACAGTAACAGATACGCAGTATTTT. As protein: CASSRTVTDTQYF.

V gene TRBV12-3 or TRBV12-4 combines with J gene TRBJ1-6; D is ambiguous. CDR3 length equals 13 residues. The ends were cut back, 7 bases at V and 13 bases at J, with 17 bases in the middle. The CDR3 DNA sequence: TGTGCCAGCAACACACTCGGTCCCAAGCCCCTCCACTTT. Protein product: CASNTLGPKPLHF.

In this sample, this clonotype turned up many times. The CDR3 DNA sequence: TGTGCCAGCAGTCTGGGACATTTGAACACTGAAGCTTTCTTT. Translating gives CASSLGHLNTEAFF. The chain joins TRBV12-3 or TRBV12-4 to TRBJ1-1, with D perhaps matching TRBD1 (6 bases). The CDR3 is 14 amino acids. Trimming shortened V by 5 bases and J by 0 bases, and 10 bases separated the two germline ends.

CDR3 region: CASIRRGRPGNEQFF. The CDR3 nucleotides read TGTGCCAGCATACGTAGAGGGAGACCGGGCAATGAGCAGTTCTTC. The chain employs TRBV28 and TRBJ2-1; TRBD2 is a possible D gene (5 bases). This CDR3 spans 15 amino acids. With 7 bases removed from V and 6 bases from J, the gap between germline ends came to 19 bases. Per the germline V gene, CDR1 is MDHEN and CDR2 is SYDVKM.

This clonotype was detected ten times or more. The chain's CDR3 is CASSRDRSNYGYTF. The CDR3 coding sequence is TGTGCCAGCAGTCGAGACAGGAGTAACTATGGCTACACCTTC. This chain connects TRBV2 to TRBJ1-2; possible D gene TRBD1, 6 bases. This CDR3 comprises 14 residues. Germline V CDR1 and CDR2: SNHLY, FYNNEI. Trimming cost V 5 bases and J 1 base, with 11 bases left between them.

This clonotype appeared a few times. The chain recombines TRBV10-3 with TRBJ1-1; D unclear. There are 11 residues in the CDR3. Per germline, CDR1 ENHRY and CDR2 SYGVKD. The V end was cut by 4 bases, the J end by 4 bases, with 4 bases between. CDR3 region: CAISARTEAFF. CDR3 coding DNA: TGTGCCATCAGTGCGCGCACTGAAGCTTTCTTT.

V is TRBV6-6 and J is TRBJ1-2; D is ambiguous. From germline, CDR1 is MNHNY and CDR2 SVGAGI (reference sequence). The CDR3 is 17 residues long. V gave up 0 bases and J gave up 6 bases, with 20 bases separating them. The CDR3 nucleotides read TGTGCCAGCAGTTACTCGGGTAGTGGGAGGGCAGGAGATGGCTACACCTTC. It codes for CASSYSGSGRAGDGYTF.

The rearrangement joins TRBV28 to TRBJ1-2, with 7 bases aligning to TRBD1. CDR1 and CDR2 from the germline V gene are MDHEN and SYDVKM. The trim removed 7 bases at V and 2 bases at J, leaving 4 bases unmatched. The CDR3 contains 13 residues. Written as DNA, the CDR3 is TGTGCCAGCAACTCGGGACAGAACTATGGCTACACCTTC. Its protein is CASNSGQNYGYTF.

The chain carries TRBV7-9 and TRBJ2-7; TRBD1 is a possible D gene (5 bases). Trimming shortened V by 5 bases and J by 2 bases, and 13 bases separated the two germline ends. Germline-derived CDR1 and CDR2 are SEHNR and FQNEAQ (reference sequence). The CDR3 extends over 14 amino acids. CDR3 sequence: CASSQQQVTYEQYF. The DNA of the CDR3 is TGTGCCAGCAGCCAGCAACAGGTCACCTACGAGCAGTACTTC.

This clonotype was picked up many times. The rearrangement uses TRBV5-1 and TRBJ2-1; TRBD2 aligns across 8 bases. The CDR3 covers 14 residues. Germline trimming cut 3 bases from V and 3 bases from J; bases unmatched to any gene: 2. The germline V gene has CDR1 SGHRS and CDR2 YFSETQ. This CDR3 is CASSSGTSYNEQFF. The CDR3 bases are TGCGCCAGCAGCTCCGGGACTAGCTACAATGAGCAGTTCTTC.

This rearrangement joins TRBV6-2 or TRBV6-3 to TRBJ2-2; 9 bases line up with TRBD2. Trimming at V came to 3 bases and at J to 5 bases, leaving 4 bases not matched to a gene. Germline lookup yields CDR1 MNHEY and CDR2 SVGEGT. The CDR3 length is 15 residues. This CDR3 reads CASSYSGRRTGELFF. CDR3 nucleotides: TGTGCCAGCAGTTATAGCGGGAGACGTACCGGGGAGCTGTTTTTT.

V gene TRBV28 combines with J gene TRBJ1-5, with 7 bases identical to TRBD1. V lost 2 bases to trimming and J lost 0 bases; unmatched junction nucleotides: 4. The CDR3 runs to 16 residues. The germline gives CDR1 MDHEN, CDR2 SYDVKM. The CDR3 sequence is CASSLVGQPSNQPQHF. CDR3 sequence (DNA): TGTGCCAGCAGTTTAGTGGGACAGCCTAGCAATCAGCCCCAGCATTTT.

There are many counts of this clonotype. This chain links TRBV6-5 with TRBJ2-1; a possible D gene is TRBD1 (5 bases). Between the trimmed V and J ends, which lost 9 bases and 3 bases, there was a span of 15 bases. Germline loops: CDR1 MNHEY, CDR2 SVGAGI. The CDR3 extends over 14 amino acids. The CDR3 region has the DNA TGTGCCAGTAAAAGGACAAAGGGCTACAATGAGCAGTTCTTC. Its protein product is CASKRTKGYNEQFF.

This clonotype came up a few times. The gene calls are TRBV20-1 and TRBJ1-1; D uncertain. The germline V gene encodes CDR1 DFQATT and CDR2 SNEGSKA (reference sequence). The CDR3 is 13 residues long. Trimming shortened V by 7 bases and J by 3 bases, and 15 bases separated the two germline ends. The CDR3 sequence: CSGRTRRDTEAFF. In DNA, the CDR3 is TGCAGTGGGAGGACCAGGAGGGACACTGAAGCTTTCTTT.

The V gene is TRBV5-1, the J gene TRBJ2-3, with D possibly TRBD2 on 5 matching bases. V shed 3 bases and J shed 0 bases, with 8 bases lying between them. Germline CDR1 is SGHRS and CDR2 is YFSETQ. The CDR3 runs to 14 residues. CDR3: CASSSRTSTDTQYF. The DNA for the CDR3 is TGCGCCAGCAGCTCCCGGACTAGCACAGATACGCAGTATTTT.